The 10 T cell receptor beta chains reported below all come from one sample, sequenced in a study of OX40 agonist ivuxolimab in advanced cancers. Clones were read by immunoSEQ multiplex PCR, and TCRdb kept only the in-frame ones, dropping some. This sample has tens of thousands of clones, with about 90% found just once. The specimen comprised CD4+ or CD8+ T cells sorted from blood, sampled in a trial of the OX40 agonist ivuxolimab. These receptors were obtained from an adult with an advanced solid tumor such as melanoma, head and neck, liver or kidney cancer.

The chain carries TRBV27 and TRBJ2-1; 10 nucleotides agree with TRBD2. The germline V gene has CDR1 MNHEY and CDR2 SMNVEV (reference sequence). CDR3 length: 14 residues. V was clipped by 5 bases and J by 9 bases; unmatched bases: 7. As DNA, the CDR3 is TGTGCCAGCAGTAGCGGGAGGGCCTCTGGTGAGCAGTTCTTC. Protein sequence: CASSSGRASGEQFF.

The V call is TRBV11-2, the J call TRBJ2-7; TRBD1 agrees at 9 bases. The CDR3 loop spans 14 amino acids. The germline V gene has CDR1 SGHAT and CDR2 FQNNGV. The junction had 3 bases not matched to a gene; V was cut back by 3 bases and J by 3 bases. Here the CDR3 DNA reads TGTGCCAGCAGCTTTCGGGACAGGGACTACGAGCAGTACTTC. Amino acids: CASSFRDRDYEQYF.

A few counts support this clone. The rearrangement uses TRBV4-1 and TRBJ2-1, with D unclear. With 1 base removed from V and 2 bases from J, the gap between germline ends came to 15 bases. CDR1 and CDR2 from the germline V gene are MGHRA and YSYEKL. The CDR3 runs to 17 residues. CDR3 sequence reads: CASSQVDLGFTYNEQFF. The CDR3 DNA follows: TGCGCCAGCAGCCAAGTAGACTTAGGATTTACCTACAATGAGCAGTTCTTC.

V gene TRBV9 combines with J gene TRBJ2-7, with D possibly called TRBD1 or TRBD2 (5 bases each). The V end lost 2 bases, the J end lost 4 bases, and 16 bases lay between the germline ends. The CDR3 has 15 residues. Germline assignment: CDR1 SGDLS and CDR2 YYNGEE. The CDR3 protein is CASSVRGDPLYEQYF. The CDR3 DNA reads TGTGCCAGCAGCGTCCGAGGGGATCCCCTGTACGAGCAGTACTTC.

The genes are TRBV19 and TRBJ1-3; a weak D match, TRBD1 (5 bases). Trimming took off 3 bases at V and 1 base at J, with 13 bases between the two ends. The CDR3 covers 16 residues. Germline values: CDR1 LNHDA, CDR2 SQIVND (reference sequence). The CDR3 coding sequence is TGTGCCAGTAGTATTCTCCTCGGACAATCTGGAAACACCATATATTTT. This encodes CASSILLGQSGNTIYF.

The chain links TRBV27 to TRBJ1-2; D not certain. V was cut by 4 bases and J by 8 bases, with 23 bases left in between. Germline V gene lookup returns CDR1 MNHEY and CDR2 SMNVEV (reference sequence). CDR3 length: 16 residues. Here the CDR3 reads CASSSLSVGEVSGYTF. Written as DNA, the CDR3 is TGTGCCAGCAGTTCCCTCTCAGTCGGGGAAGTGTCCGGCTACACCTTC.

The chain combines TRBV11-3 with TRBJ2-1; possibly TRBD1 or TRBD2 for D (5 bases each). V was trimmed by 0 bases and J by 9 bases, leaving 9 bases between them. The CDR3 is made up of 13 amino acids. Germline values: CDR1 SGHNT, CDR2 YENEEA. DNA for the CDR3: TGTGCCAGCAGCTTAGAGGGGGACGGTGAGCAGTTCTTC. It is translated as CASSLEGDGEQFF.

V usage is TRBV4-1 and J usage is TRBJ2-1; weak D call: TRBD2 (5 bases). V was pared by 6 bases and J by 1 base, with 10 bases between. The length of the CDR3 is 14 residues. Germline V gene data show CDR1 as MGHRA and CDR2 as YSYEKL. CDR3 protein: CASRRTGSYNEQFF. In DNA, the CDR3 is TGCGCCAGCAGGAGGACTGGTTCCTACAATGAGCAGTTCTTC.

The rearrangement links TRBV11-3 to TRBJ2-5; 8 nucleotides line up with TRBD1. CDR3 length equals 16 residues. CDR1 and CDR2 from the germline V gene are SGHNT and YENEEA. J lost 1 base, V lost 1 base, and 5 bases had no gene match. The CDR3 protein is CASSLVGGTGQETQYF. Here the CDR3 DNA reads TGTGCCAGCAGCTTAGTAGGGGGGACAGGCCAAGAGACCCAGTACTTC. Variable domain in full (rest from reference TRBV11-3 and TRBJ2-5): EAGVVQSPRYKIIEKKQPVAFWCNPISGHNTLYWYLQNLGQGPELLIRYENEEAVDDSQLPKDRFSAERLKGVDSTLKIQPAELGDSAVYLCASSLVGGTGQETQYFGPGTRLLVL.

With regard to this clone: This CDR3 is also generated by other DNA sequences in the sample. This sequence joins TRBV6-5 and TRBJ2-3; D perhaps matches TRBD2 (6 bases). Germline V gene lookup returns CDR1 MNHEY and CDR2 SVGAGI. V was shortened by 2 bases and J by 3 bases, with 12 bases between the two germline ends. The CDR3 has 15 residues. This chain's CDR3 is CASSYGGGGTDTQYF. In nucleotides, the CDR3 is TGTGCCAGCAGTTACGGGGGAGGAGGAACAGATACGCAGTATTTT.